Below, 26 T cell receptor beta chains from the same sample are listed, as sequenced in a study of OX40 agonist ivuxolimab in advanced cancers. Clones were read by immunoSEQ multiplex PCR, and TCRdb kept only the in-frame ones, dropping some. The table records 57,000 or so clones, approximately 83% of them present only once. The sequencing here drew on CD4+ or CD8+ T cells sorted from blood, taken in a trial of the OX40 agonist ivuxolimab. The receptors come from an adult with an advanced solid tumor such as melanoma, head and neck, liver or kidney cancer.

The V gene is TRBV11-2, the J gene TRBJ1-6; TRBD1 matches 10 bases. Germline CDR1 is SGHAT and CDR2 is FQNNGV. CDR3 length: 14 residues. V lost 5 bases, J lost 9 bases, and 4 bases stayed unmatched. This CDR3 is CASSPGQGISPLHF. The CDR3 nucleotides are TGTGCCAGCAGCCCGGGACAGGGGATTTCACCCCTCCACTTT.

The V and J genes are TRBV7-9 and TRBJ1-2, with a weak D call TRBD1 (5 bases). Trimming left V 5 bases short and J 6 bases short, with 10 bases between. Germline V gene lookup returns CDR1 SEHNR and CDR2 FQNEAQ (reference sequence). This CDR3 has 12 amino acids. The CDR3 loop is CASSPGGHGYTF. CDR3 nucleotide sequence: TGTGCCAGCAGCCCCGGGGGACATGGCTACACCTTC. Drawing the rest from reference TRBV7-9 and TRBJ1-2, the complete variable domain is DTGVSQNPRHKITKRGQNVTFRCDPISEHNRLYWYRQTLGQGPEFLTYFQNEAQLEKSRLLSDRFSAERPKGSFSTLEIQRTEQGDSAMYLCASSPGGHGYTFGSGTRLTVV.

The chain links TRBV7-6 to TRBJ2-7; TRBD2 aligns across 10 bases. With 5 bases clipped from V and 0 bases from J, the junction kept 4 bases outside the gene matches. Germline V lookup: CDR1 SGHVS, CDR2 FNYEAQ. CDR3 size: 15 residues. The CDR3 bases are TGTGCCAGCAGCCTCTCTAGCGGGAGCTCCTACGAGCAGTACTTC. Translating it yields CASSLSSGSSYEQYF.

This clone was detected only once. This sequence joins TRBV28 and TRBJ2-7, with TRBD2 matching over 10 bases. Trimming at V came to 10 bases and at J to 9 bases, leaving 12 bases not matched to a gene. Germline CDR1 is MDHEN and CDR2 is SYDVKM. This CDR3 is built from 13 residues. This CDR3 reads CATRKLAGLPQYF. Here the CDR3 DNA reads TGTGCCACCCGTAAACTAGCGGGACTTCCGCAGTACTTC.

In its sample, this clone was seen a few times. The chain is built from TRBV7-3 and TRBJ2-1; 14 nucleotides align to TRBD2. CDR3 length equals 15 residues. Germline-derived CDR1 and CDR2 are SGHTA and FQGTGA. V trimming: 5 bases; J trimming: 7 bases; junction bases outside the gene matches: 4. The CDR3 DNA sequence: TGTGCCAGCAGCCGACTAGCGGGAGGGAGGAATGAGCAGTTCTTC. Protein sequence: CASSRLAGGRNEQFF.

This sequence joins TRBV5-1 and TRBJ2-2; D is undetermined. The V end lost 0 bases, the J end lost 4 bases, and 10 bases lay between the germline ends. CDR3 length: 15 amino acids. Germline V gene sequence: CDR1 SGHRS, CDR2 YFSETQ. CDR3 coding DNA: TGCGCCAGCAGCTTGGTTGCCCGGGCCACCGGGGAGCTGTTTTTT. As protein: CASSLVARATGELFF.

The CDR3 region is CASSYGTGATDTEAFF. CDR3 DNA: TGCGCCAGCAGCTACGGGACAGGGGCGACGGACACTGAAGCTTTCTTT. This rearrangement joins TRBV5-1 to TRBJ1-1, with 10 bases aligning to TRBD1. V was clipped by 3 bases and J by 3 bases; unmatched bases: 8. Germline-derived CDR1 and CDR2 are SGHRS and YFSETQ. The CDR3 has 16 residues.

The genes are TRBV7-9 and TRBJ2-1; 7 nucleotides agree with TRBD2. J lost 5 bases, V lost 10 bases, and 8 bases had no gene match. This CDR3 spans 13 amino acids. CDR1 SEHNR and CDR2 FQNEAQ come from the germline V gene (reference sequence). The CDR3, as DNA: TGTGCCATCCAAAGCGGGGCCCACAATGAGCAGTTCTTC. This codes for CAIQSGAHNEQFF.

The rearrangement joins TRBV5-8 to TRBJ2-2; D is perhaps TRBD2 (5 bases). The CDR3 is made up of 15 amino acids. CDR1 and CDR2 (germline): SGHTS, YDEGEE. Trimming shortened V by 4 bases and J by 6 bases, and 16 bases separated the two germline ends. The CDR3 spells CASSPTRKRAGELFF. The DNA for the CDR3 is TGTGCCAGCAGCCCAACTAGAAAAAGGGCCGGGGAGCTGTTTTTT.

DNA for the CDR3: TGTGCCAGCAGCTTAGTGGTCGGACAGGGGGACTACGAGCAGTACTTC. It translates to CASSLVVGQGDYEQYF. The chain couples TRBV7-2 to TRBJ2-7; the match to TRBD1 covers 10 bases. The CDR3 extends over 16 amino acids. V was clipped by 1 base and J by 3 bases; unmatched bases: 6. Per the germline V gene, CDR1 is SGHTA and CDR2 is FQGNSA.

In DNA, the CDR3 is TGTGCCAGCAGCTTAGAGGGGCAGGGGCATTGGTATTCACCCCTCCACTTT. This gives the protein CASSLEGQGHWYSPLHF. The rearrangement joins TRBV7-9 to TRBJ1-6, with a possible D match to TRBD1 (6 bases). Between the trimmed V and J ends, which lost 1 base and 8 bases, there was a span of 18 bases. Germline values: CDR1 SEHNR, CDR2 FQNEAQ (reference sequence). The CDR3 runs to 17 residues.

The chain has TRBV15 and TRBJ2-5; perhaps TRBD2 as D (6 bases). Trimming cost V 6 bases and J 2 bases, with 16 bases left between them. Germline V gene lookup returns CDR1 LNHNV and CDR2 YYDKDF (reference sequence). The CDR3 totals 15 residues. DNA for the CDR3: TGTGCCACCAGGGAGGGGTTTCTAAAACAAGAGACCCAGTACTTC. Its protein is CATREGFLKQETQYF. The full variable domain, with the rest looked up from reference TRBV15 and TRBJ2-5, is DAMVIQNPRYQVTQFGKPVTLSCSQTLNHNVMYWYQQKSSQAPKLLFHYYDKDFNNEADTPDNFQSRRPNTSFCFLDIRSPGLGDTAMYLCATREGFLKQETQYFGPGTRLLVL.

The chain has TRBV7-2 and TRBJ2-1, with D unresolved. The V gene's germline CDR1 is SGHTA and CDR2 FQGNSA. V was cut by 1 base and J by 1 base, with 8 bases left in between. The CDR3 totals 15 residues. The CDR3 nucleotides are TGTGCCAGCAGCTTAGACAGACAATCCTACAATGAGCAGTTCTTC. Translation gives CASSLDRQSYNEQFF.

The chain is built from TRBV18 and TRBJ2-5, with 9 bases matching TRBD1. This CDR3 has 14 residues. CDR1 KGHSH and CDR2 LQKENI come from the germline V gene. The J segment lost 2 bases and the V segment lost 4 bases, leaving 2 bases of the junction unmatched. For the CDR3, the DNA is TGTGCCAGCTCACAAGACAGGGGGCAAGAGACCCAGTACTTC. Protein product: CASSQDRGQETQYF.

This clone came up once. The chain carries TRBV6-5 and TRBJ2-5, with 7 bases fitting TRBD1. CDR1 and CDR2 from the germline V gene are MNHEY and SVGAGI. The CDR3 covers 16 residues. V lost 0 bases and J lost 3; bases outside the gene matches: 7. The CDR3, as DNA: TGTGCCAGCAGTTACTCGCCCGGGACAGCCAAAGAGACCCAGTACTTC. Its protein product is CASSYSPGTAKETQYF.

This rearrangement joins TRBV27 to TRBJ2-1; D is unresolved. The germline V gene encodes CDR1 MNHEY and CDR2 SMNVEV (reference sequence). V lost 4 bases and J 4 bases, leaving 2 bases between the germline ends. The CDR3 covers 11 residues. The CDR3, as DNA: TGTGCCAGCAGTTGGTACAATGAGCAGTTCTTC. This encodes CASSWYNEQFF.

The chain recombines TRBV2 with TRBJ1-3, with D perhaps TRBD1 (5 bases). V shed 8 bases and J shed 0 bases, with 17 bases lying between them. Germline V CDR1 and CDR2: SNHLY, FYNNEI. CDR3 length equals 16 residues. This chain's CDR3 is CASQTTGPVSGNTIYF. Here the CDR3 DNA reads TGTGCCAGCCAAACGACGGGACCCGTCTCTGGAAACACCATATATTTT.

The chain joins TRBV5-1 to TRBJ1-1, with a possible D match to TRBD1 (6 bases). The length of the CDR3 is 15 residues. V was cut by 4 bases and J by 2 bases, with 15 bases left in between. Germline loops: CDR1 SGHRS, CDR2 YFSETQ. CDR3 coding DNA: TGCGCCAGCAGCACGCAGGGGTCAGAAAACACTGAAGCTTTCTTT. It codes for CASSTQGSENTEAFF.

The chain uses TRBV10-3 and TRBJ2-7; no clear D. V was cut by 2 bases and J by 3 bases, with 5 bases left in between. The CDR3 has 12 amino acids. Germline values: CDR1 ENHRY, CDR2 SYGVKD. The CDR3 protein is CAISEANYEQYF. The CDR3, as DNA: TGTGCCATCAGTGAGGCTAACTACGAGCAGTACTTC.

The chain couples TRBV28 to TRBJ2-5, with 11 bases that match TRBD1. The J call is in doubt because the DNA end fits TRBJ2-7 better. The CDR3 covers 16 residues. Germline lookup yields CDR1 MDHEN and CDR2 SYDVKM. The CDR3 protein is CASSLRGTGGTYEQYF. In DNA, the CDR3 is TGTGCCAGCAGTTTACGGGGGACAGGGGGGACCTACGAGCAGTACTTC.

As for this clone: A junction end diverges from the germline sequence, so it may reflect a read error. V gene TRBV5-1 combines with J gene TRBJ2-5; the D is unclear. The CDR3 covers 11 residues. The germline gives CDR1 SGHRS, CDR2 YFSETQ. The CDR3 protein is CASSLGATTDF. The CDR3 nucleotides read TGCGCCAGCAGCTTGGGGGCTACTACGGACTTC.

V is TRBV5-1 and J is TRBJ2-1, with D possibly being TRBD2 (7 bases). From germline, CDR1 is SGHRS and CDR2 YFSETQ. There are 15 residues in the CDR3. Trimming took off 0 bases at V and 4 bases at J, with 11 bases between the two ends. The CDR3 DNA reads TGCGCCAGCAGCTTGGAGGGGGGGCCTTACAATGAGCAGTTCTTC. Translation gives CASSLEGGPYNEQFF.

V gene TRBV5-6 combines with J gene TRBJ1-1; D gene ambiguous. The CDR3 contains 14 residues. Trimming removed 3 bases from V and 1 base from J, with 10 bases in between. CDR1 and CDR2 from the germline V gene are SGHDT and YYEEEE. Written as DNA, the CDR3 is TGTGCCAGCAGCTCCCCCACTGGGAACACTGAAGCTTTCTTT. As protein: CASSSPTGNTEAFF.

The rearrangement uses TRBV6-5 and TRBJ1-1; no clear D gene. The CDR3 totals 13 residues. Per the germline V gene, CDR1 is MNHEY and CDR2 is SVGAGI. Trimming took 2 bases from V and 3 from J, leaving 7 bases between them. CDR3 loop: CASSYGRYTEAFF. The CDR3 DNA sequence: TGTGCCAGCAGTTACGGTAGATACACTGAAGCTTTCTTT.

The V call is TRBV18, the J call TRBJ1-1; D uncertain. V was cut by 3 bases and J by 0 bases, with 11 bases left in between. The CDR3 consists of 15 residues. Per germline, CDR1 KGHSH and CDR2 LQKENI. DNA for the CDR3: TGTGCCAGCTCACCCATTCCCGGGGTGAACACTGAAGCTTTCTTT. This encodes CASSPIPGVNTEAFF.

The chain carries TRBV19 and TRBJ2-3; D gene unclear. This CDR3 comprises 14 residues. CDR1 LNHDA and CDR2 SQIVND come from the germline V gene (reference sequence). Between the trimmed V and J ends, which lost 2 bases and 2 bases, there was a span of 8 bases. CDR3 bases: TGTGCCAGTAGTATATCTAGAGCCACAGATACGCAGTATTTT. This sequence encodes CASSISRATDTQYF.